This T cell receptor (beta chain) was obtained from a study of blood T cell repertoires in COVID-19. Turning to the study itself: The samples span acute and convalescent COVID-19 from the United States, Italy and Spain.

TCRdb's copy holds only in-frame clones and misses some; the assay was immunoSEQ multiplex PCR. The sample yields 95,000 to 110,000 clones, approximately 90% seen once. V dropped 3 bases and J dropped 5 bases, with 14 bases sitting between them. The CDR3 totals 14 residues. Germline values: CDR1 MGHRA, CDR2 YSYEKL. The rearrangement joins TRBV4-1 to TRBJ2-7, with unresolved D. This TCR derives from a man aged 50 to 60 with active or convalescent COVID-19. Sequenced material: peripheral blood. This chain's CDR3 is CASSQARLADEQYF. CDR3 nucleotide sequence: TGCGCCAGCAGCCAGGCAAGACTCGCCGACGAGCAGTACTTC.